These 26 T cell receptor beta chains were sequenced from one sample in a study of blood T cell repertoires in COVID-19. This table comes from immunoSEQ multiplex PCR, and its TCRdb copy is limited to in-frame clones, with some not included. The data hold around 250,000 clones, with approximately 86% observed a single time. Sequencing used PBMCs or T cells enriched from blood (not recorded which). These receptor sequences come from a woman aged 50 to 65 who had recovered from COVID-19.

The genes are TRBV3-1 (or the pseudogene TRBV3-2) and TRBJ2-6, with TRBD1 identical over 8 bases. Trimming removed 5 bases from V and 0 bases from J; junction bases left unmatched: 3. The CDR3 sequence is 16 residues long. Germline loops: CDR1 LGHDT, CDR2 YNNKEL (reference sequence). CDR3 amino acids: CASSRTGYSGANVLTF. The CDR3 coding sequence is TGTGCCAGCAGCAGGACAGGGTACTCTGGGGCCAACGTCCTGACTTTC.

The chain uses TRBV15 and TRBJ1-1; D call uncertain. Germline V CDR1 and CDR2: LNHNV, YYDKDF (reference sequence). V was trimmed by 3 bases and J by 7 bases, leaving 12 bases between them. The CDR3 extends over 13 amino acids. The CDR3 region is CATSRPPQFEAFF. Written as DNA, the CDR3 is TGTGCCACCAGCAGGCCACCCCAGTTTGAAGCTTTCTTT.

V usage is TRBV7-3 and J usage is TRBJ2-2, with D tentatively TRBD2 (7 bases). The V gene's germline CDR1 is SGHTA and CDR2 FQGTGA. V lost 5 bases to trimming and J lost 7 bases, with 26 bases between them. This CDR3 spans 18 amino acids. CDR3 DNA: TGTGCCAGCAGCCGCAACGCCCTAGGGGGGGCGAAAGGCGGGGAGCTGTTTTTT. Its translation is CASSRNALGGAKGGELFF. The complete variable domain, with remaining parts taken from reference TRBV7-3 and TRBJ2-2, reads GAGVSQTPSNKVTEKGKYVELRCDPISGHTALYWYRQSLGQGPEFLIYFQGTGAADDSGLPNDRFFAVRPEGSVSTLKIQRTERGDSAVYLCASSRNALGGAKGGELFFGEGSRLTVL.

The CDR3 region is CASNGRPTDTQYF. The CDR3 DNA reads as TGCGCCAGCAATGGGCGCCCCACAGATACGCAGTATTTT. The J gene is TRBJ2-3, the V gene TRBV23-1, with unresolved D. TRBV23-1 is treated as an ORF (open reading frame) with a function not yet certain. Trimming removed 7 bases from V and 2 bases from J, with 10 bases in between. The CDR3 contains 13 residues.

This clone was recorded only once. V and J are TRBV2 and TRBJ2-1; the match to TRBD2 covers 10 bases. The CDR3 covers 15 residues. Germline V gene sequence: CDR1 SNHLY, CDR2 FYNNEI. V dropped 5 bases and J dropped 0; count of bases not matched to a gene: 1. The CDR3 nucleotides are TGTGCCAGCAGTTCTAGCGGGAGCTCCTACAATGAGCAGTTCTTC. Translated, it gives CASSSSGSSYNEQFF.

The chain is built from TRBV7-2 and TRBJ2-2; TRBD2 might be the D (7 bases). CDR1 and CDR2 (germline): SGHTA, FQGNSA. This CDR3 comprises 15 residues. Trimming took 1 base from V and 2 from J, leaving 8 bases between them. The CDR3 coding sequence is TGTGCCAGCAGCTTAGGGGGGGGCAACACCGGGGAGCTGTTTTTT. Translated: CASSLGGGNTGELFF. The full variable domain, rest sourced from reference TRBV7-2 and TRBJ2-2, is GAGVSQSPSNKVTEKGKDVELRCDPISGHTALYWYRQSLGQGLEFLIYFQGNSAPDKSGLPSDRFSAERTGGSVSTLTIQRTQQEDSAVYLCASSLGGGNTGELFFGEGSRLTVL.

This chain joins TRBV2 and TRBJ2-7; D remains unclear. CDR3 length: 11 residues. With 0 bases removed from V and 7 bases from J, the gap between germline ends came to 4 bases. The germline gives CDR1 SNHLY, CDR2 FYNNEI. The CDR3: CASSEALEQYF. CDR3 DNA sequence: TGTGCCAGCAGTGAAGCGCTAGAGCAGTACTTC.

The chain uses TRBV3-1 (or the pseudogene TRBV3-2) and TRBJ1-1, with 7 positions matching TRBD1. This CDR3 is built from 12 residues. V lost 6 bases and J lost 5; bases outside the gene matches: 3. CDR1 and CDR2 (germline): LGHDT, YNNKEL (reference sequence). The CDR3 region is CASRRQGTEAFF. The DNA of the CDR3 is TGTGCCAGCAGACGACAGGGTACTGAAGCTTTCTTT.

CDR3 amino acids: CAISEGLAGGLEQFF. CDR3 DNA sequence: TGTGCCATCAGTGAAGGACTAGCGGGAGGATTGGAGCAGTTCTTC. This rearrangement joins TRBV10-3 to TRBJ2-1, with TRBD2 matching over 14 bases. This CDR3 has 15 residues. With 3 bases clipped from V and 10 bases from J, the junction kept 5 bases outside the gene matches. Looked up from germline, CDR1 is ENHRY and CDR2 is SYGVKD.

This chain uses TRBV2 with TRBJ2-1; 9 nucleotides match TRBD2. The V segment lost 10 bases and the J segment 8 bases; nucleotides outside the gene matches: 12. The CDR3 covers 14 residues. In germline, CDR1 is SNHLY, CDR2 FYNNEI. Written as DNA, the CDR3 is TGTGCCACTACAACCTCCGGGACTAGCTATGAGCAGTTCTTC. This codes for CATTTSGTSYEQFF.

The V and J genes are TRBV28 and TRBJ1-1; TRBD1 matches 7 bases. Germline V gene lookup returns CDR1 MDHEN and CDR2 SYDVKM. V gave up 4 bases and J gave up 7 bases; unmatched junction bases: 12. The CDR3 covers 15 residues. CDR3 nucleotide sequence: TGTGCCAGCAGTTCGTTCGGGACAGCGGTCCGTGAAGCTTTCTTT. This translates into CASSSFGTAVREAFF.

This chain joins TRBV9 and TRBJ1-1, with TRBD1 as a possible D gene (6 bases). V lost 4 bases to trimming and J lost 4 bases, with 20 bases between them. Germline V gives CDR1 SGDLS, CDR2 YYNGEE. This CDR3 is 16 amino acids long. The CDR3 spells CASSPKDRTPVTEAFF. The CDR3 bases are TGTGCCAGCAGCCCGAAAGACAGGACCCCGGTCACTGAAGCTTTCTTT. The complete variable domain, with remaining parts taken from reference TRBV9 and TRBJ1-1, reads DSGVTQTPKHLITATGQRVTLRCSPRSGDLSVYWYQQSLDQGLQFLIQYYNGEERAKGNILERFSAQQFPDLHSELNLSSLELGDSALYFCASSPKDRTPVTEAFFGQGTRLTVV.

The chain has TRBV2 and TRBJ1-6; D not resolved. The CDR3 contains 13 residues. The germline gives CDR1 SNHLY, CDR2 FYNNEI. Trimming took off 6 bases at V and 4 bases at J, with 7 bases between the two ends. The CDR3 bases are TGTGCCAGCAGGGCGGGATATAATTCACCCCTCCACTTT. It is translated as CASRAGYNSPLHF. Full variable domain (remainder filled in from reference TRBV2 and TRBJ1-6): EPEVTQTPSHQVTQMGQEVILRCVPISNHLYFYWYRQILGQKVEFLVSFYNNEISEKSEIFDDQFSVERPDGSNFTLKIRSTKLEDSAMYFCASRAGYNSPLHFGNGTRLTVT.

The chain combines TRBV2 with TRBJ1-1, with D perhaps TRBD1 (6 bases). Germline V gene data show CDR1 as SNHLY and CDR2 as FYNNEI. This CDR3 contains 14 residues. V was clipped by 8 bases and J by 0 bases, with 13 bases between them. CDR3: CASQVQGLNTEAFF. CDR3 nucleotides: TGTGCCAGCCAAGTACAGGGACTGAACACTGAAGCTTTCTTT. Filled out from reference TRBV2 and TRBJ1-1, the complete variable domain reads EPEVTQTPSHQVTQMGQEVILRCVPISNHLYFYWYRQILGQKVEFLVSFYNNEISEKSEIFDDQFSVERPDGSNFTLKIRSTKLEDSAMYFCASQVQGLNTEAFFGQGTRLTVV.

This clone was counted a few times. The chain employs TRBV3-1 (or the pseudogene TRBV3-2) and TRBJ1-5, with D possibly being TRBD1 (5 bases). This CDR3 is built from 14 residues. Germline V lookup: CDR1 LGHDT, CDR2 YNNKEL (reference sequence). The V end lost 4 bases, the J end lost 4 bases, and 11 bases lay between the germline ends. Here the CDR3 reads CASSPTQGNQPQHF. The DNA of the CDR3 is TGTGCCAGCAGCCCCACCCAGGGTAATCAGCCCCAGCATTTT.

The J gene is TRBJ2-1, the V gene TRBV27; D may be TRBD2 (6 bases). There are 14 residues in the CDR3. CDR1 is MNHEY and CDR2 is SMNVEV in the germline V gene (reference sequence). Trimming pared 8 bases from V and 2 bases from J, leaving 13 bases between. The CDR3 DNA reads TGTGCCAGCTCGTGGAGGGCCGCCTACAATGAGCAGTTCTTC. Its protein is CASSWRAAYNEQFF.

Here the CDR3 reads CASSFWGRGNQETQYF. The CDR3, as DNA: TGTGCCAGCAGTTTTTGGGGCCGGGGGAACCAAGAGACCCAGTACTTC. The genes are TRBV27 and TRBJ2-5; D is perhaps TRBD2 (6 bases). The V gene lost 3 bases and the J gene lost 0 bases, with 14 bases spanning the gap. Looked up from germline, CDR1 is MNHEY and CDR2 is SMNVEV (reference sequence). This CDR3 contains 16 residues.

The genes are TRBV10-3 and TRBJ2-2; TRBD1 agrees at 8 bases. Germline V gives CDR1 ENHRY, CDR2 SYGVKD. This CDR3 region has 16 residues. The J segment lost 4 bases and the V segment lost 4 bases, leaving 8 bases of the junction unmatched. The CDR3 loop is CAISGVGTGTTGELFF. In nucleotides, the CDR3 is TGTGCCATCAGTGGGGTGGGGACAGGAACCACCGGGGAGCTGTTTTTT.

This clone came up once. The chain carries TRBV21-1 and TRBJ2-1; the D segment call TRBD2 is taken from the table without a DNA check. TRBV21-1 is a pseudogene segment. This CDR3 has 17 amino acids. The CDR3 DNA reads as TGTGCCAGCAGCAAAGCGGGACTAGCGGGACCCTACAATGAGCAGTTCTTC. It is translated as CASSKAGLAGPYNEQFF.

This rearrangement joins TRBV7-2 to TRBJ2-7, with a tentative D call TRBD2 (6 bases). The CDR3 totals 13 residues. Trimming removed 3 bases at V and 7 bases at J, with 13 bases between. Germline V gives CDR1 SGHTA, CDR2 FQGNSA. The CDR3 is CASSFESSGEQYF. The DNA for the CDR3 is TGTGCCAGCAGCTTCGAAAGTAGCGGTGAGCAGTACTTC.

This clone showed up just a few times. This chain links TRBV9 with TRBJ2-1, with TRBD1 matching 7 bases. Germline V gene lookup returns CDR1 SGDLS and CDR2 YYNGEE. V trimming: 0 bases; J trimming: 6 bases; junction bases outside the gene matches: 3. The CDR3 runs 14 residues. In DNA, the CDR3 is TGTGCCAGCAGCGTAGCTGGGGACAGCAATGAGCAGTTCTTC. Translated, it gives CASSVAGDSNEQFF.

V usage is TRBV7-2 and J usage is TRBJ2-7; 10 nucleotides agree with TRBD1. With V trimmed by 8 bases and J by 4 bases, 2 bases remained unmatched. The CDR3 spans 12 residues. Germline loops: CDR1 SGHTA, CDR2 FQGNSA. CDR3 sequence reads: CASGTGEYEQYF. For the CDR3, the DNA is TGTGCCAGCGGGACAGGGGAATACGAGCAGTACTTC. The full variable domain, in which reference TRBV7-2 and TRBJ2-7 provide the parts outside the CDR3, is GAGVSQSPSNKVTEKGKDVELRCDPISGHTALYWYRQSLGQGLEFLIYFQGNSAPDKSGLPSDRFSAERTGGSVSTLTIQRTQQEDSAVYLCASGTGEYEQYFGPGTRLTVT.

The CDR3 sequence: CASSSRTSGRGEQYF. CDR3 nucleotide sequence: TGTGCCAGCAGCTCGAGGACTAGCGGGAGGGGAGAGCAGTACTTC. The chain employs TRBV5-4 and TRBJ2-7, with 15 positions matching TRBD2. This CDR3 is built from 15 residues. Trimming at V came to 3 bases and at J to 7 bases, leaving 5 bases not matched to a gene. CDR1 is SGHNT and CDR2 is YYREEE in the germline V gene (reference sequence).

The chain recombines TRBV30 with TRBJ2-5; no firm D call. This CDR3 is 11 amino acids long. Germline CDR1 GTSNPN, CDR2 SVGIG (reference sequence). With 5 bases removed from V and 5 bases from J, the gap between germline ends came to 9 bases. CDR3 DNA sequence: TGTGCCTGGGCCTCCCTGGAGACCCAGTACTTC. Translating gives CAWASLETQYF.

This clone came up once. The chain has TRBV5-1 and TRBJ2-5, with 9 nucleotides matching TRBD1. Trimming removed 3 bases from V and 4 bases from J; junction bases left unmatched: 7. The V gene's germline CDR1 is SGHRS and CDR2 YFSETQ. The CDR3 runs to 15 residues. The CDR3 is CASSSGDRVGETQYF. The CDR3 DNA sequence: TGCGCCAGCAGCTCCGGGGACAGGGTAGGAGAGACCCAGTACTTC.

The V and J genes are TRBV9 and TRBJ2-3; 7 bases fit TRBD1. This CDR3 is built from 16 residues. The V and J ends lost 3 bases and 0 bases, in that order; junction bases with no gene match: 7. Germline V gives CDR1 SGDLS, CDR2 YYNGEE. The DNA of the CDR3 is TGTGCCAGCAGCGACCAAACAGGGGCGAGCACAGATACGCAGTATTTT. This gives the protein CASSDQTGASTDTQYF.